Listed below are T cell receptor beta chains from one sample, sequenced in a study of cytomegalovirus exposure and HLA in healthy donors. The method was immunoSEQ multiplex PCR; TCRdb's version includes in-frame clones alone and lacks a portion of them. Among some 130,000 clones, 75% to 85% were seen once, and the ten largest hold 1%. What was sequenced was PBMCs. These receptors were obtained from a man in his forties or fifties in good health and CMV-seronegative. Both conserved end residues are part of each CDR3. A D gene is named only where the DNA matches it firmly. Not all rows give a size; the values are once, few, many and, for expanded clones, a class.

TRBJ1-2,13,NA,TRBV4-2,NA,CASSSRGYDGLTF,TGTGCCAGCAGCTCAAGGGGTTACGATGGTCTCACCTTC
TRBJ2-7,15,TRBD1,TRBV28,NA,CASRKRGTGVGEQYF,TGTGCCAGCAGGAAGAGGGGGACAGGGGTCGGCGAGCAGTACTTC
TRBJ2-5,14,NA,TRBV7-2,NA,CASSPLAPPETQYF,TGTGCCAGCAGCCCACTAGCTCCCCCCGAGACCCAGTACTTC
TRBJ1-2,17,TRBD1,TRBV11-2,NA,CASSLPGQGDRNYGYTF,TGTGCCAGCAGCCTGCCGGGACAGGGGGATAGGAACTATGGCTACACCTTC
TRBJ1-4,17,NA,TRBV7-9,once,CASSPAGYQTGGEKLFF,TGTGCCAGCAGCCCAGCCGGTTATCAGACCGGCGGGGAAAAACTGTTTTTT
TRBJ2-5,16,NA,TRBV7-8,NA,CASRMGRWRNQETQYF,TGTGCCAGCAGGATGGGTCGTTGGCGGAACCAAGAGACCCAGTACTTC
TRBJ2-1,12,NA,TRBV11-1,NA,CASGGHVNEQFF,TGTGCCAGCGGGGGACACGTCAATGAGCAGTTCTTC
TRBJ1-1,13,TRBD1,TRBV5-6,NA,CASSWMGQVEAFF,TGTGCCAGCAGCTGGATGGGACAGGTCGAAGCTTTCTTT
TRBJ2-3,13,TRBD1,TRBV28,few,CASGTGGEDTQYF,TGTGCCAGCGGGACAGGGGGCGAAGATACGCAGTATTTT
TRBJ2-5,16,TRBD1,TRBV28,NA,CASSLSTGVGQETQYF,TGTGCCAGCAGTTTATCAACAGGGGTGGGACAAGAGACCCAGTACTTC
TRBJ2-2,15,NA,TRBV7-9,NA,CASSTGTGHTGELFF,TGTGCCAGCAGCACCGGGACTGGACACACCGGGGAGCTGTTTTTT
TRBJ1-6,14,NA,TRBV6-5,few,CASSGQISNSPLHF,TGTGCCAGCAGTGGACAGATATCGAATTCACCCCTCCACTTT
TRBJ1-5,15,NA,TRBV28,NA,CASRGGTALGQPQHF,TGTGCCAGTCGAGGGGGAACAGCCCTGGGTCAGCCCCAGCATTTT
TRBJ2-2,14,TRBD1,TRBV29-1,NA,CSGRQGADTGELFF,TGCAGCGGAAGACAGGGGGCGGACACCGGGGAGCTGTTTTTT
TRBJ1-1,14,NA,TRBV5-1,NA,CASSLSSINTEAFF,TGCGCCAGCAGCTTGTCCAGTATTAACACTGAAGCTTTCTTT
TRBJ1-1,14,TRBD1,TRBV25-1,NA,CASSEGRGPTEAFF,TGTGCCAGCAGTGAGGGCAGGGGGCCCACTGAAGCTTTCTTT
TRBJ1-5,11,NA,TRBV6-1,NA,CASSSNQPQHF,TGTGCCAGCAGCAGTAATCAGCCCCAGCATTTT
TRBJ2-7,18,TRBD2,TRBV4-2,NA,CASSQEGLAGGLSYEQYF,TGTGCCAGCAGCCAGGAGGGACTAGCGGGAGGCCTCTCCTACGAGCAGTACTTC
TRBJ2-7,14,NA,TRBV28,NA,CASTGSTGVHEQYF,TGTGCCAGCACCGGGAGTACAGGGGTCCACGAGCAGTACTTC